This T cell receptor beta chain was identified during a study of T cell changes during pregnancy in multiple sclerosis. This clone came up once. The assay was immunoSEQ multiplex PCR, and TCRdb's table has in-frame clones only and misses some. The sample records tens of thousands of clones, about 90% being singletons. The V gene's germline CDR1 is MDHEN and CDR2 SYDVKM. The V gene lost 7 bases and the J gene lost 4 bases, with 16 bases spanning the gap. The CDR3 contains 14 residues. This TCR was recovered from a female donor with multiple sclerosis, enrolled in a pregnancy study. The chain has TRBV28 and TRBJ1-2; D remains unclear. The sample consisted of peripheral blood, taken in the second trimester of pregnancy. The CDR3 is CASIGGTKVYGYTF. The CDR3 DNA follows: TGTGCCAGCATCGGCGGCACGAAGGTCTATGGCTACACCTTC.